These T cell receptor beta chains were read from a single sample in a study of blood T cell repertoires in COVID-19. The data were produced by immunoSEQ multiplex PCR, yet TCRdb's version contains in-frame clones alone and is incomplete. Among over 20,000 clones listed, about 92% were seen once. Sample: peripheral blood. Source of these receptors: a man between 70 and 80 years old with acute or convalescent COVID-19. Both conserved end residues are part of each CDR3. The D gene is left open where the match is weak. A clone size is listed for some rows: how often the clone was seen (once, few, many), or a class if it is expanded.

.,15,TRBJ1-5,TRBV3-1/TRBV3-2,.,CASSPGGTLDQPQHF,TGTGCCAGCAGCCCCGGGGGTACGTTGGATCAGCCCCAGCATTTT
.,13,TRBJ1-6,TRBV24-1,.,CATSQTASGPLHF,TGTGCCACCAGTCAGACAGCTTCAGGACCCCTCCACTTT
.,15,TRBJ1-1,TRBV3-1/TRBV3-2,.,CASSQAGIMNTEAFF,TGTGCCAGCAGCCAAGCGGGGATCATGAACACTGAAGCTTTCTTT
.,12,TRBJ1-2,TRBV7-2,.,CASSDRDYGYTF,TGTGCCAGCAGCGACCGGGACTATGGCTACACCTTC
.,14,TRBJ1-5,TRBV6-5,.,CASSRNQGSQPQHF,TGTGCCAGCAGCCGCAACCAGGGAAGTCAGCCCCAGCATTTT
.,15,TRBJ1-2,TRBV30,.,CAWSSDGSGGYGYTF,TGTGCCTGGAGTTCCGATGGGTCCGGGGGTTATGGCTACACCTTC
TRBD1,20,TRBJ1-5,TRBV6-2/TRBV6-3,.,CASSYVHGQGFEGGNQPQHF,TGTGCCAGCAGTTACGTTCACGGACAGGGATTTGAAGGTGGCAATCAGCCCCAGCATTTT
.,13,TRBJ2-7,TRBV6-5,.,CASTGRGTYEQYF,TGTGCCAGCACGGGTCGCGGGACCTACGAGCAGTACTTC
.,16,TRBJ1-3,TRBV19,.,CASSIEGALYGNTIYF,TGTGCCAGTAGTATAGAGGGGGCTCTATACGGAAACACCATATATTTT
TRBD1,16,TRBJ2-1,TRBV24-1,.,CATSDLDRENYNEQFF,TGTGCCACCAGTGACCTGGACAGGGAGAACTACAATGAGCAGTTCTTC
.,15,TRBJ1-4,TRBV2,.,CASSIQGLTNEKLFF,TGTGCCAGCAGTATTCAGGGGTTAACTAATGAAAAACTGTTTTTT
TRBD1,15,TRBJ2-1,TRBV7-2,.,CASSPGTAGGNEQFF,TGTGCCAGCAGCCCCGGGACAGCCGGCGGCAATGAGCAGTTCTTC
TRBD1,15,TRBJ2-7,TRBV7-6,.,CASSLAGQGPYEQYF,TGTGCCAGCAGCTTAGCGGGACAGGGGCCCTACGAGCAGTACTTC
.,15,TRBJ2-7,TRBV5-1,.,CASSLAGTNAYEQYF,TGCGCCAGCAGCTTGGCAGGGACAAATGCCTACGAGCAGTACTTC
.,14,TRBJ1-4,TRBV4-1,.,CASSQGSRVEKLFF,TGCGCCAGCAGCCAAGGATCGAGGGTTGAAAAACTGTTTTTT
TRBD2,16,TRBJ2-7,TRBV13,.,CASTGVGTSGPGEQYF,TGTGCCAGCACCGGGGTGGGGACTAGCGGTCCCGGGGAGCAGTACTTC
.,11,TRBJ2-5,TRBV12-3/TRBV12-4,.,CASLLGETQYF,TGTGCCAGCTTGCTAGGAGAGACCCAGTACTTC
TRBD1,14,TRBJ1-6,TRBV28,.,CATSGGTGHSPLHF,TGTGCCACCTCAGGGGGGACAGGGCATTCACCCCTCCACTTT
.,13,TRBJ1-1,TRBV29-1,.,CSVVRTANTEAFF,TGCAGCGTTGTTCGGACAGCGAACACTGAAGCTTTCTTT
.,14,TRBJ1-5,TRBV19,.,CASSMGASWQPQHF,TGTGCCAGTAGTATGGGGGCATCGTGGCAGCCCCAGCATTTT
TRBD2,15,TRBJ2-1,TRBV7-2,.,CASSLVAGGMNEQFF,TGTGCCAGCAGCTTAGTTGCGGGAGGGATGAATGAGCAGTTCTTC
TRBD2,18,TRBJ2-1,TRBV28,.,CASTVGELAGFSYNEQFF,TGTGCCAGCACCGTGGGTGAACTAGCGGGGTTCTCCTACAATGAGCAGTTCTTC
.,15,TRBJ1-1,TRBV27,.,CASSFGGGGNTEAFF,TGTGCCAGCAGTTTTGGTGGGGGAGGGAACACTGAAGCTTTCTTT
.,13,TRBJ2-1,TRBV29-1,.,CSVDSRAANEQFF,TGCAGCGTTGACTCGCGGGCGGCCAATGAGCAGTTCTTC
TRBD1,15,TRBJ1-2,TRBV18,.,CASRTTDRPDYGYTF,TGTGCCAGCCGGACAACGGACAGGCCTGACTATGGCTACACCTTC
TRBD1,13,TRBJ1-3,TRBV7-2,.,CASSLKRQGVIYF,TGTGCCAGCAGCTTAAAAAGACAGGGGGTCATATATTTT
.,13,TRBJ2-7,TRBV7-2,.,CASSSRLGKEQYF,TGTGCCAGCAGCTCCAGACTAGGAAAAGAGCAGTACTTC
.,16,TRBJ1-4,TRBV6-6,.,CASSRLQGRTNEKLFF,TGTGCCAGCAGTCGACTTCAGGGAAGAACTAATGAAAAACTGTTTTTT
.,16,TRBJ2-2,TRBV6-2/TRBV6-3,.,CASSNPTRMNTGELFF,TGTGCCAGCAGCAACCCGACAAGAATGAACACCGGGGAGCTGTTTTTT
TRBD2,14,TRBJ2-1,TRBV27,.,CASRGGLGYNEQFF,TGTGCCAGCAGGGGGGGGTTAGGGTACAATGAGCAGTTCTTC
TRBD1,13,TRBJ1-5,TRBV27,.,CASSDRGNQPQHF,TGTGCCAGCAGCGACAGGGGAAATCAGCCCCAGCATTTT
TRBD1,13,TRBJ2-7,TRBV5-4,.,CASSGQYRGEQYF,TGTGCCAGCAGCGGGCAGTACAGGGGGGAGCAGTACTTC
TRBD1,14,TRBJ1-6,TRBV5-4,.,CASTSQGDRSPLHF,TGTGCCAGCACCTCACAGGGGGATCGTTCACCCCTCCACTTT
TRBD2,16,TRBJ2-3,TRBV3-1/TRBV3-2,.,CASSHEAGGQSDTQYF,TGTGCCAGCAGCCATGAGGCGGGGGGGCAATCAGATACGCAGTATTTT
.,15,TRBJ1-1,TRBV5-1,.,CASSLGGELNTEAFF,TGCGCCAGCAGCCTCGGGGGAGAGTTGAACACTGAAGCTTTCTTT
.,15,TRBJ2-3,TRBV9,.,CASSAGLGSFDTQYF,TGTGCCAGCAGCGCGGGACTCGGGAGTTTCGATACGCAGTATTTT
.,14,TRBJ2-7,TRBV7-8,.,CASSLSAGAHEQYF,TGTGCCAGCAGCTTAAGCGCGGGTGCCCACGAGCAGTACTTC
.,14,TRBJ2-7,TRBV7-9,.,CASSLASAGLEQYF,TGTGCCAGCAGCTTAGCGTCGGCAGGGCTCGAGCAGTACTTC
TRBD2,15,TRBJ2-7,TRBV5-4,few,CASSSGLAGTYEQYF,TGTGCCAGCAGCTCTGGACTAGCGGGGACCTACGAGCAGTACTTC
.,13,TRBJ2-2,TRBV4-3,.,CASSQDQWGELFF,TGCGCCAGCAGCCAAGATCAGTGGGGGGAGCTGTTTTTT
TRBD1,17,TRBJ1-6,TRBV27,.,CASSKGQGFTYNSPLHF,TGTGCCAGCAGCAAGGGACAGGGCTTCACCTATAATTCACCCCTCCACTTT
TRBD2,15,TRBJ2-1,TRBV20-1,.,CSASGPSGSSNEQFF,TGCAGTGCTAGTGGTCCTAGCGGGAGTAGCAATGAGCAGTTCTTC
.,12,TRBJ2-1,TRBV12-3/TRBV12-4,.,CASSWLRNEQFF,TGTGCCAGCAGTTGGTTGAGGAATGAGCAGTTCTTC
TRBD1,15,TRBJ1-2,TRBV5-1,.,CASSFAWETGVGYTF,TGCGCCAGCAGCTTTGCGTGGGAGACAGGGGTCGGCTACACCTTC
.,14,TRBJ2-7,TRBV27,once,CASSFYSEGYEQYF,TGTGCCAGCAGTTTCTATTCGGAGGGGTACGAGCAGTACTTC
.,12,TRBJ2-2,TRBV6-2/TRBV6-3,.,CASSYYGGELFF,TGTGCCAGCAGTTACTACGGCGGGGAGCTGTTTTTT
.,16,TRBJ2-7,TRBV5-1,.,CASSLDGTMSSYEQYF,TGCGCCAGCAGCTTGGACGGGACAATGAGCTCCTACGAGCAGTACTTC
TRBD2,17,TRBJ2-1,TRBV18,.,CASSRALAGGVYNEQFF,TGTGCCAGCTCCCGCGCACTAGCGGGAGGAGTCTACAATGAGCAGTTCTTC
.,11,TRBJ2-3,TRBV5-1,few,CASSITDTQYF,TGCGCCAGCAGCATTACTGATACGCAGTATTTT
TRBD1,15,TRBJ1-4,TRBV28,few,CASSLPGTGDEKLFF,TGTGCCAGCAGTTTGCCCGGGACAGGGGATGAAAAACTGTTTTTT
TRBD1,18,TRBJ2-2,TRBV19,.,CASSIYLSRQGGPGELFF,TGTGCCAGTAGTATCTATCTCTCAAGACAGGGTGGGCCCGGGGAGCTGTTTTTT
.,17,TRBJ2-6,TRBV4-1,.,CASSPVYTGFGANVLTF,TGCGCCAGCAGCCCGGTCTACACAGGGTTTGGGGCCAACGTCCTGACTTTC
.,16,TRBJ2-1,TRBV10-3,once,CAIRSGDGSSYNEQFF,TGTGCCATCAGGTCAGGGGACGGTAGCTCCTACAATGAGCAGTTCTTC
TRBD1,15,TRBJ1-2,TRBV6-5,.,CASSFSGTGDYGYTF,TGTGCCAGCAGTTTCTCCGGGACAGGGGACTATGGCTACACCTTC
TRBD1,16,TRBJ1-4,TRBV3-1/TRBV3-2,.,CASSQVRGAVNEKLFF,TGTGCCAGCAGCCAAGTCAGGGGGGCGGTAAATGAAAAACTGTTTTTT